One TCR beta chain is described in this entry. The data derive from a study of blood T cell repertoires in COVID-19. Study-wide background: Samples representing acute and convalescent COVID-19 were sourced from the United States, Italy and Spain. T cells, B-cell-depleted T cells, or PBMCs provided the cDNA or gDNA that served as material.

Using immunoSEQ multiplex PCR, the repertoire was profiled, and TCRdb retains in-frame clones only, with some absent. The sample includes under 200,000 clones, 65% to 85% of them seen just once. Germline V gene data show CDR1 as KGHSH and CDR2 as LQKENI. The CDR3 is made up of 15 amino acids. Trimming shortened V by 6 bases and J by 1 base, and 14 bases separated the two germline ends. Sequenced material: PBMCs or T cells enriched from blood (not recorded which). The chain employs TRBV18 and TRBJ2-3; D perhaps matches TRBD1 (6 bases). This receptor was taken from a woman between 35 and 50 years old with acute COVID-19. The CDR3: CASSRLQGRTDTQYF. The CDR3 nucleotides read TGTGCCAGCTCCAGGCTACAGGGCCGCACAGATACGCAGTATTTT.